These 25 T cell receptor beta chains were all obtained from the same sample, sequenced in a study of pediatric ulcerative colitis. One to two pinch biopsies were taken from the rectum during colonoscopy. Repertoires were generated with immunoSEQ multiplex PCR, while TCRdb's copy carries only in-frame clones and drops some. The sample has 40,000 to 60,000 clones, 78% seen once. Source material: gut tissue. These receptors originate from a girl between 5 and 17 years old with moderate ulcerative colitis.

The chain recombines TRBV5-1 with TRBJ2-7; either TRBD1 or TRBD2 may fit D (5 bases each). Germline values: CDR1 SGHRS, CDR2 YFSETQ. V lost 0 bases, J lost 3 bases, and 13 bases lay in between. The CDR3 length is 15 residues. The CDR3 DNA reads TGCGCCAGCAGCTTGGACGGGACGGCTATCTACGAGCAGTACTTC. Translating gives CASSLDGTAIYEQYF. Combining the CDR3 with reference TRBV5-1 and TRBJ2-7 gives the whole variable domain KAGVTQTPRYLIKTRGQQVTLSCSPISGHRSVSWYQQTPGQGLQFLFEYFSETQRNKGNFPGRFSGRQFSNSRSEMNVSTLELGDSALYLCASSLDGTAIYEQYFGPGTRLTVT.

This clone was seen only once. The CDR3 here is CAIPLREDTPAGNEQFF. The CDR3, as DNA: TGTGCCATTCCTCTCCGGGAAGACACGCCAGCGGGCAATGAGCAGTTCTTC. The chain recombines TRBV2 with TRBJ2-1; a possible D gene is TRBD2 (6 bases). From germline, CDR1 is SNHLY and CDR2 FYNNEI. The CDR3 is 17 amino acids. V shed 10 bases and J shed 6 bases, with 28 bases lying between them. The complete variable domain, with remaining parts taken from reference TRBV2 and TRBJ2-1, reads EPEVTQTPSHQVTQMGQEVILRCVPISNHLYFYWYRQILGQKVEFLVSFYNNEISEKSEIFDDQFSVERPDGSNFTLKIRSTKLEDSAMYFCAIPLREDTPAGNEQFFGPGTRLTVL.

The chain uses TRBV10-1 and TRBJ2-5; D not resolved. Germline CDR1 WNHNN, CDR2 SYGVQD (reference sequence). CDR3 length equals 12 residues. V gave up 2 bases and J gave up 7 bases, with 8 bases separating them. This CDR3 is CASSEASGTQYF. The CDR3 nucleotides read TGCGCCAGCAGTGAGGCTAGTGGGACCCAGTACTTC.

As DNA, the CDR3 is TGTGCCAGCACCCGCAAGGGACAGGGCACAGATACGCAGTATTTT. Its translation: CASTRKGQGTDTQYF. The chain couples TRBV6-1 to TRBJ2-3; 8 nucleotides align to TRBD1. This CDR3 has 15 amino acids. V trimming: 7 bases; J trimming: 1 base; junction bases outside the gene matches: 7. Looked up from germline, CDR1 is MNHNS and CDR2 is SASEGT.

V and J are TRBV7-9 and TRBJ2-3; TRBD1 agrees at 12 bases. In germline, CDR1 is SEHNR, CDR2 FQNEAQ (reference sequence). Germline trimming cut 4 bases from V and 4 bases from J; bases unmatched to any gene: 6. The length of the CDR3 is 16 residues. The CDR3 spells CASSSRGQGAADTQYF. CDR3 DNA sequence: TGTGCCAGCAGCTCTAGGGGACAGGGGGCTGCAGATACGCAGTATTTT.

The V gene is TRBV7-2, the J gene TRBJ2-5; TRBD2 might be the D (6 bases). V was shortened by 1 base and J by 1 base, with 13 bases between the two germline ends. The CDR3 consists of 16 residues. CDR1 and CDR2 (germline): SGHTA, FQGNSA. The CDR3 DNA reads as TGTGCCAGCAGCTTAGTAGGCGGGGCGTTCCAAGAGACCCAGTACTTC. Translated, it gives CASSLVGGAFQETQYF.

CDR3 region: CASGLYNTDTQYF. The CDR3 DNA is TGTGCTAGTGGTTTATATAACACAGATACGCAGTATTTT. The chain links TRBV12-5 to TRBJ2-3; no definite D call. This CDR3 region has 13 residues. V lost 3 bases to trimming and J lost 2 bases, with 6 bases between them. CDR1 is LGHNT, CDR2 FRNRAP, per germline.

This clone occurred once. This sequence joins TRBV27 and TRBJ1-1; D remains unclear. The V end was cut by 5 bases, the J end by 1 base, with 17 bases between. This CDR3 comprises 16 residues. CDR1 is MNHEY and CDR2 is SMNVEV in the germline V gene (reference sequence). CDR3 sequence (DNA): TGTGCCAGCAGTAGTCACAAGGCTTTGAAGAACACTGAAGCTTTCTTT. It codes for CASSSHKALKNTEAFF.

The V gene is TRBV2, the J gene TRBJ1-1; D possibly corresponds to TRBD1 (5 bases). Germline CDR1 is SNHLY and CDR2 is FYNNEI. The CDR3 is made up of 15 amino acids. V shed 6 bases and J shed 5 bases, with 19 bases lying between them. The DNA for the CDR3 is TGTGCCAGCAGGAACCAGGGTAAACTAACGACTGAAGCTTTCTTT. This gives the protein CASRNQGKLTTEAFF.

This CDR3 reads CASSTQRLLTDTQYF. The CDR3 DNA is TGTGCCAGCAGCACCCAAAGGCTTCTCACAGATACGCAGTATTTT. The genes are TRBV6-1 and TRBJ2-3; no definite D call. Deletions cut 6 bases from V and 2 bases from J, with 15 bases between. CDR3 length: 15 residues. Germline-derived CDR1 and CDR2 are MNHNS and SASEGT.

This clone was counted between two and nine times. The CDR3 loop is CASSLEWGEEPQHF. CDR3 nucleotides: TGTGCCAGCAGCTTAGAGTGGGGGGAAGAGCCCCAGCATTTT. The rearrangement uses TRBV7-2 and TRBJ1-5; D may be TRBD1 (5 bases). With 1 base removed from V and 8 bases from J, the gap between germline ends came to 12 bases. CDR3 length equals 14 residues. The germline gives CDR1 SGHTA, CDR2 FQGNSA.

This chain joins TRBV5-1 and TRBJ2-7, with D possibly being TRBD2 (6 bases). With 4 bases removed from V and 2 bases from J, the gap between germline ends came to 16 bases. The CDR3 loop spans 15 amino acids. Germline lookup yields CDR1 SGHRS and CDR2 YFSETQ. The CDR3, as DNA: TGCGCCAGCAGCCCAGTCTCGGGGGTTGCCTACGAGCAGTACTTC. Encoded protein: CASSPVSGVAYEQYF.

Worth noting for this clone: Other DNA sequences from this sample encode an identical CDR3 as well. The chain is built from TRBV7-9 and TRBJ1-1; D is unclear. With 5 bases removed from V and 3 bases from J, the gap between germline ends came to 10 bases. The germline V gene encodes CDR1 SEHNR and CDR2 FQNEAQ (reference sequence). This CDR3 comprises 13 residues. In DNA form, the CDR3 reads TGTGCCAGCAGCCAGCGGCCGGACACTGAAGCTTTCTTT. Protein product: CASSQRPDTEAFF.

The CDR3: CASSPRTAYEQYF. In DNA, the CDR3 is TGTGCCAGCAGCCCAAGGACAGCCTACGAGCAGTACTTC. The chain combines TRBV7-2 with TRBJ2-7; TRBD1 is a possible D gene (6 bases). The CDR3 covers 13 residues. The ends were cut back, 5 bases at V and 2 bases at J, with 10 bases in the middle. Germline values: CDR1 SGHTA, CDR2 FQGNSA.

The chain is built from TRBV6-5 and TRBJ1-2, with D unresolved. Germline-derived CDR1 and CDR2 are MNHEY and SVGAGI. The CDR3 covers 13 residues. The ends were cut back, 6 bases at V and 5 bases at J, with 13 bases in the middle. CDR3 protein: CASRVNGLYGYTF. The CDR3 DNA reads TGTGCCAGCAGAGTCAACGGGCTTTATGGCTACACCTTC.

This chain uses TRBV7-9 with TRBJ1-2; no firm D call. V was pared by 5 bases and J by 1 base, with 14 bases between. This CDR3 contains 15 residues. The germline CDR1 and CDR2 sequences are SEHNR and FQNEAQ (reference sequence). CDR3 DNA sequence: TGTGCCAGCAGCGGAACCGGGCGGTTTAACTATGGCTACACCTTC. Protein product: CASSGTGRFNYGYTF. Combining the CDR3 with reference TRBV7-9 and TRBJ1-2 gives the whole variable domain DTGVSQNPRHKITKRGQNVTFRCDPISEHNRLYWYRQTLGQGPEFLTYFQNEAQLEKSRLLSDRFSAERPKGSFSTLEIQRTEQGDSAMYLCASSGTGRFNYGYTFGSGTRLTVV.

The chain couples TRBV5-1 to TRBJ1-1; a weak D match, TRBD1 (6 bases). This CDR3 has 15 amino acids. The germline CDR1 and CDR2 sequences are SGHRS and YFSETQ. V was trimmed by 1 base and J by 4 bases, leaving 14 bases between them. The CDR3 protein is CASSLSRGPTTEAFF. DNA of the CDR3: TGCGCCAGCAGCTTGTCCAGGGGCCCGACCACTGAAGCTTTCTTT.

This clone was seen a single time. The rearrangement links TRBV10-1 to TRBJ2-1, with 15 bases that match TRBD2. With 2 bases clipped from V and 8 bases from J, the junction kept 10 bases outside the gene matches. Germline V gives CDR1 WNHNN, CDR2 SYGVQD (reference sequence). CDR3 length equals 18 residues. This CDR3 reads CASSERTGTSGRSHEQFF. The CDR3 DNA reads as TGCGCCAGCAGTGAGAGAACCGGGACTAGCGGGAGGTCTCATGAGCAGTTCTTC.

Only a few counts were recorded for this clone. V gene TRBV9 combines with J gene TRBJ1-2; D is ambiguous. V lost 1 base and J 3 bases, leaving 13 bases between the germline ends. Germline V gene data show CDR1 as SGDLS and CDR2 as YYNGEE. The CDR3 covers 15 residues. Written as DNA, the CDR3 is TGTGCCAGCAGCGTACGGTGGGGTGGTGACTATGGCTACACCTTC. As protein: CASSVRWGGDYGYTF.

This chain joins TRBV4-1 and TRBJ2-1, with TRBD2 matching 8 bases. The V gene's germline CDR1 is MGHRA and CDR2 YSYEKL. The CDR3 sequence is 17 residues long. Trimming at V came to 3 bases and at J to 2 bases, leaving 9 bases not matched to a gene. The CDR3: CASSQLDMGLAYNEQFF. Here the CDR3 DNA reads TGCGCCAGCAGCCAGCTCGATATGGGACTAGCCTACAATGAGCAGTTCTTC.

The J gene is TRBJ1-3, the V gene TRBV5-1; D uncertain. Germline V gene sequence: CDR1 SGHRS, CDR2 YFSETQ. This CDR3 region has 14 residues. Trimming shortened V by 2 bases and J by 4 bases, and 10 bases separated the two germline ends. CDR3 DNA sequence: TGCGCCAGCAGCTTAGGCAGTATAGGAAACACCATATATTTT. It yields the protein CASSLGSIGNTIYF.

The chain's CDR3 is CSVVFWLAGVESLIYEQYF. CDR3 nucleotides: TGCAGCGTTGTTTTCTGGCTAGCGGGGGTCGAATCCCTAATCTACGAGCAGTACTTC. This sequence joins TRBV29-1 and TRBJ2-7; TRBD2 aligns across 10 bases. Germline values: CDR1 SQVTM, CDR2 ANQGSEA. Losses at the gene ends were 4 bases for V and 3 bases for J; bases not matched to a gene: 21. The CDR3 runs 19 residues.

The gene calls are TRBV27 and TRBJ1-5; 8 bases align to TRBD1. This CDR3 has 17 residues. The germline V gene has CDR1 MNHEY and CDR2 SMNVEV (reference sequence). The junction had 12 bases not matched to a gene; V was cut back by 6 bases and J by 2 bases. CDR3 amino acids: CASSETGEAWRNQPQHF. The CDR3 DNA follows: TGTGCCAGCAGCGAGACAGGGGAGGCTTGGCGCAATCAGCCCCAGCATTTT.

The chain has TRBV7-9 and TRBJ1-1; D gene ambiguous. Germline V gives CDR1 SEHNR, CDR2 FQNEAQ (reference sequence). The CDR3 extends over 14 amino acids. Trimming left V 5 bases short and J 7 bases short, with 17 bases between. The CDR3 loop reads CASSRAWGRGEAFF. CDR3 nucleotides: TGTGCCAGCAGCAGGGCGTGGGGTCGGGGTGAAGCTTTCTTT.

The CDR3 spells CASSPAVTGQETQYF. The CDR3 nucleotides read TGTGCCAGCTCACCAGCTGTTACAGGGCAGGAGACCCAGTACTTC. The chain recombines TRBV18 with TRBJ2-5; weak D call: TRBD1 (6 bases). The CDR3 extends over 15 amino acids. V was trimmed by 2 bases and J by 5 bases, leaving 15 bases between them. Per the germline V gene, CDR1 is KGHSH and CDR2 is LQKENI.